This TCR beta chain was captured by sequencing in a study of cytomegalovirus exposure and HLA in healthy donors. The CDR3 spans 15 residues. Germline V gives CDR1 SGHNT, CDR2 YYREEE (reference sequence). V lost 4 bases to trimming and J lost 3 bases; unmatched junction nucleotides: 7. Some clones are missing from TCRdb's copy, which holds only in-frame ones; the method was immunoSEQ multiplex PCR. The sample comprises some 320,000 clones, about 85% of which are singletons, and over 1% rests with the top ten. The clonotype originates from a woman in her 30s in good health and CMV-seropositive. Sequenced input: PBMCs. The genes are TRBV5-4 and TRBJ2-7; 10 bases align to TRBD1. CDR3 residues: CASSHGTGVNYEQYF. CDR3 DNA sequence: TGTGCCAGCAGCCACGGGACAGGGGTAAACTACGAGCAGTACTTC.